This T cell receptor beta chain was captured by sequencing in a study of T-cell reconstitution after alpha-beta-depleted transplantation in children (dated by TCRdb to 2016 to 2017). Looking at the study overall: The study quantitatively tracked T-cell immune reconstitution after TCRalphabeta/CD19-depleted allogeneic hematopoietic cell transplantation in children using TCR repertoire profiling. Overall results and qualifications from the work: The frequencies of hyperexpanded clones fell over the following months, and after one year, T-cell counts and TCRbeta diversity were mostly attributed to newly produced T cells. In some patients, high TCRbeta diversity at day 60 was attributed to recipient T cells and intrathymic progenitors that had survived conditioning. Apparently early alphabetaT-cell count recovery about two months after transplant reportedly relied on only several hundred rapidly expanded clones derived from non-depleted graft cells.

The library was made by PCR. Reads for this sample came from an Illumina HiSeq 2500. TCR libraries were prepared with molecular barcoding, using unique molecular identifiers to normalize TCRbeta repertoire quantification. The public reads were reprocessed in TCRdb via fastp at Q25 and MiXCR, keeping in-frame beta chains. A single entry per CDR3 protein holds the most common genes and DNA from its merged rows. The sample records some 440,000 distinct CDR3 sequences, about 17% of which are singletons. The biggest ten clones account for around 28% of the sample. In the case of this clonotype: Its specific antigen is unknown. No much larger clone exists at a distance of one base, and base qualities are not known.

The treatment or condition label corresponds to: allogeneic hematopoietic cell transplantation with graft depleted of TCRalphabeta T cells and CD19 B cells. Transplant recipients were children who received TCRalphabeta/CD19-depleted allogeneic hematopoietic cell grafts. From the germline V gene, CDR1 is SGHNT and CDR2 is YENEEA. Trimming costs V 3 bases and J 4 bases, and their ends lie 12 bases apart. Its CDR3 holds 14 amino acids, cysteine through phenylalanine. Only CDR3 DNA is held: 42 bases, read in frame from base 1. The sample was PBMCs, mostly from graft donor cells, taken 360 days after TCRalphabeta/CD19-depleted stem cell transplant. The sequence derives from a boy less than two years old who had a stem cell transplant for Wiskott-Aldrich syndrome, so the T cells may come from the graft donor. This chain is built from TRBV11-3 and TRBJ2-5; no D segment can be confidently identified. The DNA is TGTGCCAGCAGCTTCTTGACTTCGGGAGAGACCCAGTACTTC. It encodes CASSFLTSGETQYF.